This T cell receptor beta chain comes out of a study of OX40 agonist ivuxolimab in advanced cancers. Study as a whole: Six ivuxolimab dose levels, 0.01 to 10 mg/kg, were given intravenously every 2 weeks. Three dose-escalation patients had partial responses: one with hepatocellular carcinoma and two with cutaneous melanoma. The eligibility criteria allowed prior anti-PD-1, anti-PD-L1 or anti-CTLA-4 therapy, and about 40% had some.

V was pared by 1 base and J by 1 base, with 10 bases between. CDR1 is KGHSH and CDR2 is LQKENI in the germline V gene. This CDR3 is built from 16 residues. Assay used: immunoSEQ multiplex PCR; TCRdb lists only in-frame clones, some missing. The sample includes roughly 80,000 clones, roughly 85% seen only once; the top ten take around 2%. The J gene is TRBJ2-2, the V gene TRBV18; no firm D call. This clonotype was obtained from an adult with an advanced solid tumor such as melanoma, head and neck, liver or kidney cancer. The input for sequencing was CD4+ or CD8+ T cells sorted from blood, taken in a trial of the OX40 agonist ivuxolimab. The CDR3 region is CASSPLDHGNTGELFF. The CDR3 DNA is TGTGCCAGCTCACCACTCGACCATGGGAACACCGGGGAGCTGTTTTTT.